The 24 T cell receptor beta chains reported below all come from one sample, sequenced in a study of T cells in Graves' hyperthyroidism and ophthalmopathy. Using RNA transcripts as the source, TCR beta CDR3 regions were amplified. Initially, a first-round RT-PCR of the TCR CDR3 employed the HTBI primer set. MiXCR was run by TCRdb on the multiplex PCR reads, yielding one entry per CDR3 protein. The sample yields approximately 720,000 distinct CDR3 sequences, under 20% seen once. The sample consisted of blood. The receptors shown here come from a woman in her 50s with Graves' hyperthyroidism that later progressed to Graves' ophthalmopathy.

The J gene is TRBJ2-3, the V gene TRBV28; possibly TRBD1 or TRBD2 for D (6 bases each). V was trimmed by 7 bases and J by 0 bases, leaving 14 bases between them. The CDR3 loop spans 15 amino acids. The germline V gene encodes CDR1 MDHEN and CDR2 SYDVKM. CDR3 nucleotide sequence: TGTGCCAGCAACGAAGGGGGGTCTAGCACAGATACGCAGTATTTT. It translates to CASNEGGSSTDTQYF.

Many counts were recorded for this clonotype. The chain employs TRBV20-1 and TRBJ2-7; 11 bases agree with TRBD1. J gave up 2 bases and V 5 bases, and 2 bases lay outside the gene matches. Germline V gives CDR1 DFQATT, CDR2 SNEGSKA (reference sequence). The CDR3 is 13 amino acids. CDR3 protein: CSAPDRGPYEQYF. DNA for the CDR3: TGCAGTGCTCCGGACAGGGGGCCCTACGAGCAGTACTTC.

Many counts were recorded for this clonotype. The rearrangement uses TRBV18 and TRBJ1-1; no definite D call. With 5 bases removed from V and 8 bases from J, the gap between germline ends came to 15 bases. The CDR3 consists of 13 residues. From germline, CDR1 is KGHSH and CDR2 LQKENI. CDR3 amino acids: CASSTKINVEAFF. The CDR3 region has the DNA TGTGCCAGCTCAACAAAAATTAACGTCGAAGCTTTCTTT.

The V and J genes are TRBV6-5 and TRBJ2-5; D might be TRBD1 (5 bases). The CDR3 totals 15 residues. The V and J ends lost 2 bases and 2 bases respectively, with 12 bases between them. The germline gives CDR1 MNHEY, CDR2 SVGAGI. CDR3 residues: CASSYGAGRQETQYF. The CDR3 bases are TGTGCCAGCAGTTACGGGGCCGGACGGCAAGAGACCCAGTACTTC.

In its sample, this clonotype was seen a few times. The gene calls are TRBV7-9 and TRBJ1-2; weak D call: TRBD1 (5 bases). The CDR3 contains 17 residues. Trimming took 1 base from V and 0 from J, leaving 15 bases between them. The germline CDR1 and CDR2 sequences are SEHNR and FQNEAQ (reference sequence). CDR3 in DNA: TGTGCCAGCAGCTTAGACTTCTCCGGGGGACCTAACTATGGCTACACCTTC. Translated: CASSLDFSGGPNYGYTF.

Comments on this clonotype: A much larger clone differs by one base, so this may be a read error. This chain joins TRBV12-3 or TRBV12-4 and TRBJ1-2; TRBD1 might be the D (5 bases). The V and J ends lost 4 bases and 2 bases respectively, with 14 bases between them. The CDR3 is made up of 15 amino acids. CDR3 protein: CASSSYREGNYGYTF. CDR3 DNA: TGTGCCAGCAGTTCGTACCGGGAGGGGAACTATGGCTACACCTTC.

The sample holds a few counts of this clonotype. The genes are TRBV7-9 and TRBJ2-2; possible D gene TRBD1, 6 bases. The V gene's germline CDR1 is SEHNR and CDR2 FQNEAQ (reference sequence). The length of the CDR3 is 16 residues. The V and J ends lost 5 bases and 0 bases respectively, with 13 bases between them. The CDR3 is CASSPTGTSNTGELFF. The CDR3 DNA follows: TGTGCCAGCAGCCCGACCGGGACATCGAACACCGGGGAGCTGTTTTTT.

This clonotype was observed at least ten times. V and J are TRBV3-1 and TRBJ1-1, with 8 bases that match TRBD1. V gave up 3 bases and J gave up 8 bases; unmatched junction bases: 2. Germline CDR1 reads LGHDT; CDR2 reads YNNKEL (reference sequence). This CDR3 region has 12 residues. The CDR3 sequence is CASSQRQGEAFF. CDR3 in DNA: TGTGCCAGCAGCCAGAGACAGGGGGAAGCTTTCTTT.

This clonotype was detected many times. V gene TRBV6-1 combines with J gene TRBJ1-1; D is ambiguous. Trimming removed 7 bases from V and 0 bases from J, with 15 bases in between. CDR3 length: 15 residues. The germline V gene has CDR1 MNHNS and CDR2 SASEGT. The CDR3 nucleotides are TGTGCCAGCATTTTAAGTCCGGTTCTGAACACTGAAGCTTTCTTT. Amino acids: CASILSPVLNTEAFF.

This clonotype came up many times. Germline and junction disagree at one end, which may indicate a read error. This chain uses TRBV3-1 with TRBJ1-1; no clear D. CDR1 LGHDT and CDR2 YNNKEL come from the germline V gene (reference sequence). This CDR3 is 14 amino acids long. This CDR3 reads CANSQVDGGTEAFF. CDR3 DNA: TGTGCCAACAGCCAAGTGGACGGCGGCACTGAAGCTTTCTTT.

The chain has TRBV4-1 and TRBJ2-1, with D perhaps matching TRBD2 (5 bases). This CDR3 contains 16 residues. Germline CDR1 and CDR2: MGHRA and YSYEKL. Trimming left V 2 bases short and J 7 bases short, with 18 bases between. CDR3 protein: CASSQRSGAALNEQFF. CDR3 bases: TGCGCCAGCAGCCAACGGAGCGGTGCCGCATTAAATGAGCAGTTCTTC.

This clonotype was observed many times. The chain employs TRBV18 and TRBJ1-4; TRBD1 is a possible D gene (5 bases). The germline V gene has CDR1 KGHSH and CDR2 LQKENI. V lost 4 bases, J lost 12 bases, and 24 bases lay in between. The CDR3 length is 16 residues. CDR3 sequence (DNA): TGTGCCAGCTCACTAAATCGGGACCTACTGGCGAAGGAACTGTTTTTT. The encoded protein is CASSLNRDLLAKELFF. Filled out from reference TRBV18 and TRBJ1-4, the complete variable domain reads NAGVMQNPRHLVRRRGQEARLRCSPMKGHSHVYWYRQLPEEGLKFMVYLQKENIIDESGMPKERFSAEFPKEGPSILRIQQVVRGDSAAYFCASSLNRDLLAKELFFGSGTQLSVL.

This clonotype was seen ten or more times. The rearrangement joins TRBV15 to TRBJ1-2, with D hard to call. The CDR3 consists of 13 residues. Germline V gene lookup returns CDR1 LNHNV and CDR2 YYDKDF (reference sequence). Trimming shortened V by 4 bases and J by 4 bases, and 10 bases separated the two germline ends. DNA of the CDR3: TGTGCCACCAGCAATGGGAGGGTCTATGGCTACACCTTC. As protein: CATSNGRVYGYTF.

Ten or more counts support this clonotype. In nucleotides, the CDR3 is TGTGCCAGCAGCACGGCGTTGAACACTGAAGCTTTCTTT. This translates into CASSTALNTEAFF. The rearrangement joins TRBV3-1 to TRBJ1-1; D gene ambiguous. Germline V gene lookup returns CDR1 LGHDT and CDR2 YNNKEL (reference sequence). Trimming removed 5 bases from V and 0 bases from J, with 7 bases in between. The CDR3 loop spans 13 amino acids.

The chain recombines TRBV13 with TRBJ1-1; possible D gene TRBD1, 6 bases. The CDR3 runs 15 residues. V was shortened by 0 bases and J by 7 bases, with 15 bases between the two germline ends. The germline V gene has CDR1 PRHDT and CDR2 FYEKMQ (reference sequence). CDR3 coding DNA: TGTGCCAGCAGCTTAGGCGGGGGGGCGCTGGGTGAAGCTTTCTTT. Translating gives CASSLGGGALGEAFF.

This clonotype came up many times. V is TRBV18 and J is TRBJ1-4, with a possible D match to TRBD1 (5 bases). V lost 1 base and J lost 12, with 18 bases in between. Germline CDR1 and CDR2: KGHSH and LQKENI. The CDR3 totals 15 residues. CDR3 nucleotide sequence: TGTGCCAGCTCACCACGGGGCAGCCGGGGAGGCGAACTGTTTTTT. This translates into CASSPRGSRGGELFF.

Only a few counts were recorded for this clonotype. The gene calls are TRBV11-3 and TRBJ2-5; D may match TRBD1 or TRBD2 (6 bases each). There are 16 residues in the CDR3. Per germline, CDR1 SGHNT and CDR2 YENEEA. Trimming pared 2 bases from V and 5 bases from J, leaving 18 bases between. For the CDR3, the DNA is TGTGCCAGCAGCTTAAATCATCCGGGGGCGGGGGAGACCCAGTACTTC. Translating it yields CASSLNHPGAGETQYF.

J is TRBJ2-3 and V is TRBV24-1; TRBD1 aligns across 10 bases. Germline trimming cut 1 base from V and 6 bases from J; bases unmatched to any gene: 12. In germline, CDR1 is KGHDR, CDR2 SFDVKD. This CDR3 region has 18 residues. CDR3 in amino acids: CATSDFKPDRGLGDTQYF. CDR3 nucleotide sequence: TGTGCCACCAGTGATTTCAAGCCCGACAGGGGGCTAGGGGATACGCAGTATTTT.

In nucleotides, the CDR3 is TGCAGTGCTAGCAGGGGAACCAATCAGCCCCAGCATTTT. As protein: CSASRGTNQPQHF. The genes are TRBV20-1 and TRBJ1-5, with D possibly TRBD1 on 6 matching bases. Trimming left V 3 bases short and J 3 bases short, with 9 bases between. This CDR3 contains 13 residues. Germline V gene sequence: CDR1 DFQATT, CDR2 SNEGSKA (reference sequence).

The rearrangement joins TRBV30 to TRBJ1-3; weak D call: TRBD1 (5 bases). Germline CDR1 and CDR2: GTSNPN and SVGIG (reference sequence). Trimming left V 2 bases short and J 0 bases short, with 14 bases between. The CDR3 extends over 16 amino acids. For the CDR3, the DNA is TGTGCCTGGAGTACCGGACATCCCAGCTCTGGAAACACCATATATTTT. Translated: CAWSTGHPSSGNTIYF. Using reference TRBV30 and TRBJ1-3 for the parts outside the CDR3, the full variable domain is SQTIHQWPATLVQPVGSPLSLECTVEGTSNPNLYWYRQAAGRGLQLLFYSVGIGQISSEVPQNLSASRPQDRQFILSSKKLLLSDSGFYLCAWSTGHPSSGNTIYFGEGSWLTVV.

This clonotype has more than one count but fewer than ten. This chain's CDR3 is CATSRAFPGTYEQYF. CDR3 nucleotide sequence: TGTGCCACCAGCAGAGCTTTCCCTGGGACCTACGAGCAGTACTTC. The V call is TRBV15, the J call TRBJ2-7; D not certain. Germline CDR1 and CDR2: LNHNV and YYDKDF (reference sequence). The CDR3 loop spans 15 amino acids. The germline V and J ends were trimmed by 1 base and 2 bases, with 12 bases remaining between them.

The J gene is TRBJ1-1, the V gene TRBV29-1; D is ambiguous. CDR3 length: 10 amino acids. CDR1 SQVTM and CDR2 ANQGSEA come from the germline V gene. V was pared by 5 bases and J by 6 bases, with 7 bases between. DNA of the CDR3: TGCAGCGTTTTCCCGGCTGAAGCTTTCTTT. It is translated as CSVFPAEAFF.

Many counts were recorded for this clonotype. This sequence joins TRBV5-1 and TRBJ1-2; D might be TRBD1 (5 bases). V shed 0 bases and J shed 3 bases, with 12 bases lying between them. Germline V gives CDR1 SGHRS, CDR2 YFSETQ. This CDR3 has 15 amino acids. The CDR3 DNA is TGCGCCAGCAGCTTGGGATGGGGCGACGACTATGGCTACACCTTC. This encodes CASSLGWGDDYGYTF.

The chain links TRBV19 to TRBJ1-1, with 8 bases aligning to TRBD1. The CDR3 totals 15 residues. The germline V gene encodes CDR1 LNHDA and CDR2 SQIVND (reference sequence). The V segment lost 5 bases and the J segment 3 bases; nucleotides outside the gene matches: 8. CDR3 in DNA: TGTGCCAGTAGTTCAGCGGACAGGGCCTACACTGAAGCTTTCTTT. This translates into CASSSADRAYTEAFF.